Reported below is one T cell receptor beta chain. Its specificity is not known. The CDR3 is 15 residues long. V lost 2 bases, J lost 10 bases, and 12 bases stayed unmatched. Germline-derived CDR1 and CDR2 are SGHKS and YYEKEE (reference sequence). This table comes from immunoSEQ multiplex PCR, and its TCRdb copy is limited to in-frame clones, with some not included. Altogether approximately 300,000 clones are present, roughly 90% being singletons, with the ten largest covering roughly 0.8%. This record comes from a study of cytomegalovirus exposure and HLA in healthy donors. Overall study results and limits: A few of the chains that were CMV-associated were confirmed in vitro to be specific for CMV antigens.

This chain uses TRBV5-5 with TRBJ2-1, with TRBD1 matching 7 bases. The TCR sequence derives from a woman in her late teens or twenties in good health and CMV-seronegative. The sequencing sample was made of PBMCs. The DNA for the CDR3 is TGTGCCAGCAGCTTTGGGACAGCATCAGGGCGGGAGCAGTTCTTC. This sequence encodes CASSFGTASGREQFF.